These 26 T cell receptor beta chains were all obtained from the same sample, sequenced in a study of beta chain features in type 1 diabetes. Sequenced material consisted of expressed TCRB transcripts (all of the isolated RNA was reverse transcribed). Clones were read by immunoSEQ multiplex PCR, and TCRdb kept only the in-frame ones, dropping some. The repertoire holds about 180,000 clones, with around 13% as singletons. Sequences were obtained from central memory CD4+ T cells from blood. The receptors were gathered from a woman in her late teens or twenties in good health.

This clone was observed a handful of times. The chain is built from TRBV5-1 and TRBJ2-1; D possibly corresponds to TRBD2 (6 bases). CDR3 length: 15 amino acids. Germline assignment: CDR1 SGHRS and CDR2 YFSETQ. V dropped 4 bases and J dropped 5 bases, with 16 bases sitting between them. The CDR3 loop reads CASSATGEVHNEQFF. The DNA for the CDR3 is TGCGCCAGCAGCGCAACCGGGGAGGTCCACAATGAGCAGTTCTTC.

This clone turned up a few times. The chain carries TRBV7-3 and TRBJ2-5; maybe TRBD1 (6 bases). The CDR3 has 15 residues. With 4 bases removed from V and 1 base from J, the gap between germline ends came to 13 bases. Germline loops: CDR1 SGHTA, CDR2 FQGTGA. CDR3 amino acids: CASSSGRGGQETQYF. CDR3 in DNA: TGTGCCAGCAGCTCCGGCCGAGGGGGCCAAGAGACCCAGTACTTC.

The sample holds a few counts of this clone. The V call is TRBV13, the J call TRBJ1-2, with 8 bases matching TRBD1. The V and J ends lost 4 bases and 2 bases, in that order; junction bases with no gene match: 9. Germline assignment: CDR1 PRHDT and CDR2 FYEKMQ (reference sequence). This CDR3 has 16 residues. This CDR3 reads CASSSSYRGANYGYTF. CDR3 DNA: TGTGCCAGCAGCTCCTCATACAGGGGGGCCAACTATGGCTACACCTTC.

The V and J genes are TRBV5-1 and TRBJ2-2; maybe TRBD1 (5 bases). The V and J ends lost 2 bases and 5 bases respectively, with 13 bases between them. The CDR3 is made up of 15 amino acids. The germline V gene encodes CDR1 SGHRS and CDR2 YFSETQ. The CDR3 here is CASSFNPTVTGELFF. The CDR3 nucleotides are TGCGCCAGCAGCTTCAACCCGACAGTAACCGGGGAGCTGTTTTTT.

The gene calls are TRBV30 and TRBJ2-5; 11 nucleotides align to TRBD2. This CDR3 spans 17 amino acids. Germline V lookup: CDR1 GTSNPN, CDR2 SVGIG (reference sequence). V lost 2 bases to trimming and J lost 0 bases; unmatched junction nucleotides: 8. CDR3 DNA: TGTGCCTGGAGTCCAATAAGACTAGCGGGATACCAAGAGACCCAGTACTTC. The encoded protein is CAWSPIRLAGYQETQYF.

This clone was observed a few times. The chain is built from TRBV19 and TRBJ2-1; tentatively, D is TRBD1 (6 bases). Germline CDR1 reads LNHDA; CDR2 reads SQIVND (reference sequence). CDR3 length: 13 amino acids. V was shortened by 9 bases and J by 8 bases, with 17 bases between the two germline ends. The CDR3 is CASESGVGYEQFF. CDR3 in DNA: TGTGCCAGCGAATCAGGGGTTGGCTATGAGCAGTTCTTC.

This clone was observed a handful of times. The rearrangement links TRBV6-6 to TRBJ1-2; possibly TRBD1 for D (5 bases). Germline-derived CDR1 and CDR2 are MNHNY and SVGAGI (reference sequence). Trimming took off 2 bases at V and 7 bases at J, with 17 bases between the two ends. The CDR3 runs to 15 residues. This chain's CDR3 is CASSYGSRGPRGYTF. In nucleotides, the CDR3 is TGTGCCAGCAGTTACGGGTCTAGGGGCCCTCGTGGCTACACCTTC.

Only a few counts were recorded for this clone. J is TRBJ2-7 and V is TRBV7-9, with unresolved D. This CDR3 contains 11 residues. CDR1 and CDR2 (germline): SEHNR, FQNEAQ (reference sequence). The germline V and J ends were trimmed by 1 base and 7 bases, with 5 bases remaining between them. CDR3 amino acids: CASSLVGEQYF. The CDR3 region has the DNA TGTGCCAGCAGCTTAGTCGGTGAGCAGTACTTC.

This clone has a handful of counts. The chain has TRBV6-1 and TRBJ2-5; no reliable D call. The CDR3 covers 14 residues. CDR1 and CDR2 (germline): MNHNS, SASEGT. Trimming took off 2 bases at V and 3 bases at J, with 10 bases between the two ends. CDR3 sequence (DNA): TGTGCCAGCAGTGAATTTTTTACAGAAGAGACCCAGTACTTC. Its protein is CASSEFFTEETQYF.

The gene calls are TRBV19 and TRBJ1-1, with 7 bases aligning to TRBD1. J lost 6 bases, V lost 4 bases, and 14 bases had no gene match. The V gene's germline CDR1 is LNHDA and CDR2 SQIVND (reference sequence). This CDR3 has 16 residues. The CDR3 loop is CASSKGRTGGSAEAFF. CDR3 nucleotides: TGTGCCAGTAGTAAGGGCCGGACAGGAGGTTCTGCTGAAGCTTTCTTT.

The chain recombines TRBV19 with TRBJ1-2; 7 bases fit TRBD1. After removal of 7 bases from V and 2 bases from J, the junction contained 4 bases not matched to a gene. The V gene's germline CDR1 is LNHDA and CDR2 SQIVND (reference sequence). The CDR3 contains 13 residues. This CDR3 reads CASKRTGNYGYTF. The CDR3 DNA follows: TGTGCCAGTAAGAGGACAGGAAACTATGGCTACACCTTC. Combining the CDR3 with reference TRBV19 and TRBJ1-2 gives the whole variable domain DGGITQSPKYLFRKEGQNVTLSCEQNLNHDAMYWYRQDPGQGLRLIYYSQIVNDFQKGDIAEGYSVSREKKESFPLTVTSAQKNPTAFYLCASKRTGNYGYTFGSGTRLTVV.

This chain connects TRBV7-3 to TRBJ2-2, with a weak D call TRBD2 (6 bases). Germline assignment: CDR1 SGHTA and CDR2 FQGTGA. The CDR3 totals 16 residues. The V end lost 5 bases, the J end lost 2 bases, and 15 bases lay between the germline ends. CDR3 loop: CASSPAGTLNTGELFF. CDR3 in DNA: TGTGCCAGCAGCCCCGCCGGGACTCTAAACACCGGGGAGCTGTTTTTT.

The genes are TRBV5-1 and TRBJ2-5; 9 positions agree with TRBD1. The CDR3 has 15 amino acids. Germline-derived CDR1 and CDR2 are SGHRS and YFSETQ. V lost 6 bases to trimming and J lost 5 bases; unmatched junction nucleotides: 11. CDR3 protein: CASTKPGQGSETQYF. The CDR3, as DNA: TGCGCCAGCACCAAGCCGGGACAGGGAAGCGAGACCCAGTACTTC. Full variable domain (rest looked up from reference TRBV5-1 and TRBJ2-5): KAGVTQTPRYLIKTRGQQVTLSCSPISGHRSVSWYQQTPGQGLQFLFEYFSETQRNKGNFPGRFSGRQFSNSRSEMNVSTLELGDSALYLCASTKPGQGSETQYFGPGTRLLVL.

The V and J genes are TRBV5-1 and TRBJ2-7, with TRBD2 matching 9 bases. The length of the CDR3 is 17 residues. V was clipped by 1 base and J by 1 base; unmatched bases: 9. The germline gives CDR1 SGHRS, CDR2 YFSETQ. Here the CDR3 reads CASSLNAQAGGSYEQYF. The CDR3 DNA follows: TGCGCCAGCAGCTTGAATGCACAAGCGGGAGGATCCTACGAGCAGTACTTC.

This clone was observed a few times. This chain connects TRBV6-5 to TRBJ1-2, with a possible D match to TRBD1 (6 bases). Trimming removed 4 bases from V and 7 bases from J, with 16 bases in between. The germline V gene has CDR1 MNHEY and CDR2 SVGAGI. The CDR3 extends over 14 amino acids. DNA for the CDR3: TGTGCCAGCAGTTCCCGGTCAACAGGGAGTGGCTACACCTTC. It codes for CASSSRSTGSGYTF.

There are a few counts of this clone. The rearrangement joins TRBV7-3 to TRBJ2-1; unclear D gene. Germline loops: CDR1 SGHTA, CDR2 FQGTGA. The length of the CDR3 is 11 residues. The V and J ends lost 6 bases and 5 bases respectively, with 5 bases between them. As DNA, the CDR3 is TGTGCCAGCAGTCTTAACAATGAGCAGTTCTTC. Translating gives CASSLNNEQFF.

The CDR3 loop reads CASSLGGEPRQEQYF. The CDR3 nucleotides read TGTGCCAGCAGTTTAGGGGGGGAGCCCCGTCAGGAGCAGTACTTC. This chain uses TRBV28 with TRBJ2-7; 7 bases fit TRBD2. Trimming took 2 bases from V and 7 from J; bases not matched to a gene: 11. Germline loops: CDR1 MDHEN, CDR2 SYDVKM. The CDR3 runs to 15 residues.

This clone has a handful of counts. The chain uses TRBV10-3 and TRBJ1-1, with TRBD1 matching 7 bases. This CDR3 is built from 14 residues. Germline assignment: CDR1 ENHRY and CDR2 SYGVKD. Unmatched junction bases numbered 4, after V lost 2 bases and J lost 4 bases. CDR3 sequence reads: CAISETDRATEAFF. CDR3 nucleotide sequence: TGTGCCATCAGTGAGACCGACAGGGCCACTGAAGCTTTCTTT.

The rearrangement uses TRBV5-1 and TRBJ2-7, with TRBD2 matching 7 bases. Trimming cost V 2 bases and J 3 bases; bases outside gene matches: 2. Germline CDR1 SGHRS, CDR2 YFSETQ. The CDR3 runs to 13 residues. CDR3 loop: CASSFGLDYEQYF. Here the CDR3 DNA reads TGCGCCAGCAGCTTTGGACTAGACTACGAGCAGTACTTC.

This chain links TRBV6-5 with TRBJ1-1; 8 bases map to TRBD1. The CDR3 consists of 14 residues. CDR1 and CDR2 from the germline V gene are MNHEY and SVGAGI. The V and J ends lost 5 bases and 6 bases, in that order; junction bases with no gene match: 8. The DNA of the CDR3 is TGTGCCAGCAGTCCCAGGACAGGGTTCGCTGAAGCTTTCTTT. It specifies CASSPRTGFAEAFF.

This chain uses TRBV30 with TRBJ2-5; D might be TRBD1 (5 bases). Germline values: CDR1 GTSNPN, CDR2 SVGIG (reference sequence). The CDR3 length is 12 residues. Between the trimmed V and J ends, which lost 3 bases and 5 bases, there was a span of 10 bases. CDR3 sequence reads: CAWSAGWETQYF. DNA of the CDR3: TGTGCCTGGAGCGCAGGGTGGGAGACCCAGTACTTC. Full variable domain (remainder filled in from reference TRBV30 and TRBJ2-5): SQTIHQWPATLVQPVGSPLSLECTVEGTSNPNLYWYRQAAGRGLQLLFYSVGIGQISSEVPQNLSASRPQDRQFILSSKKLLLSDSGFYLCAWSAGWETQYFGPGTRLLVL.

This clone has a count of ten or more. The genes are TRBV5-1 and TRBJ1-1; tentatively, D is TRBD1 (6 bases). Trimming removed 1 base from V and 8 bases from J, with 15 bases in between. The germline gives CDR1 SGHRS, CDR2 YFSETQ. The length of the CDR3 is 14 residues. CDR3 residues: CASSLTRTDLEAFF. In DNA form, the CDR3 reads TGCGCCAGCAGCTTGACACGGACAGATCTAGAAGCTTTCTTT.

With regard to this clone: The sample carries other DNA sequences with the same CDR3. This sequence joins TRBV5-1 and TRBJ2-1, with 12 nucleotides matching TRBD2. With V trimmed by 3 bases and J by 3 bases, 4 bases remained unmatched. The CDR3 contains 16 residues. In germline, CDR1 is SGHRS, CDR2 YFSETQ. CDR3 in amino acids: CASSSRTSGNYNEQFF. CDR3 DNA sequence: TGCGCCAGCAGCTCCCGGACTAGCGGGAACTACAATGAGCAGTTCTTC. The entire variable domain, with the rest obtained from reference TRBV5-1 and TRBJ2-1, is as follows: KAGVTQTPRYLIKTRGQQVTLSCSPISGHRSVSWYQQTPGQGLQFLFEYFSETQRNKGNFPGRFSGRQFSNSRSEMNVSTLELGDSALYLCASSSRTSGNYNEQFFGPGTRLTVL.

The CDR3, as DNA: TGCGCCAGCAGCAAGGGACAGAGCAACATTCAGTACTTC. It is translated as CASSKGQSNIQYF. The V gene is TRBV5-1, the J gene TRBJ2-4, with TRBD1 matching over 7 bases. Germline CDR1 reads SGHRS; CDR2 reads YFSETQ. V dropped 4 bases and J dropped 7; count of bases not matched to a gene: 5. The CDR3 runs 13 residues.

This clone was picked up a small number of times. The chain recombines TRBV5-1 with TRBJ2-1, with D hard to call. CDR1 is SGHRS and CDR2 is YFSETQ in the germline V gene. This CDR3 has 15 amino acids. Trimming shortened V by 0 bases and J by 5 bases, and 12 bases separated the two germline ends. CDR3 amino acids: CASSLATTRNNEQFF. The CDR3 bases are TGCGCCAGCAGCTTGGCTACGACGAGGAACAATGAGCAGTTCTTC.

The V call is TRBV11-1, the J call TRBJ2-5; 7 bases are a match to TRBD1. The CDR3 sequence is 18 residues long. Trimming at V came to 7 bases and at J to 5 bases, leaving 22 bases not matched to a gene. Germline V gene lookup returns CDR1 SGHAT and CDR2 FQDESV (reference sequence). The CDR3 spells CASNLRLGPEGGLETQYF. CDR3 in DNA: TGTGCCAGCAACCTCCGGTTAGGACCCGAAGGGGGCTTGGAGACCCAGTACTTC.